This TCR beta chain was identified in a study of T cells in Graves' hyperthyroidism and ophthalmopathy. This clonotype was counted many times. Newly diagnosed hyperthyroidism patients aged 18 to 65 years had disease lasting under 2 months. Exclusions: uncontrolled infection, other autoimmune disease, pregnancy, lactation. The source material, RNA transcripts, was used to amplify TCR beta CDR3 regions. The HTBI primer set was used in a first-round RT-PCR of the TCR CDR3. TCRdb ran MiXCR on the multiplex PCR reads and lists one entry per CDR3 protein. The sample has over 650,000 distinct CDR3 sequences, about a sixth seen once. The CDR3 runs to 12 residues. V lost 0 bases and J 6 bases, leaving 5 bases between the germline ends. Looked up from germline, CDR1 is SNHLY and CDR2 is FYNNEI.

This receptor was obtained from a man younger than 35 with Graves' hyperthyroidism. The sequencing sample was made of blood. The chain recombines TRBV2 with TRBJ2-5; no clear D. DNA for the CDR3: TGTGCCAGCAGTGAAGCCTACCAGACCCAGTACTTC. It yields the protein CASSEAYQTQYF.